The T cell receptor (beta chain) described here comes from a study of OX40 agonist ivuxolimab in advanced cancers. CDR3 length equals 14 residues. Germline assignment: CDR1 LNHDA and CDR2 SQIVND (reference sequence). As regards this clone: Its antigen is as yet unknown.

The table came from immunoSEQ multiplex PCR; TCRdb's copy has only in-frame clones and leaves some out. The table has approximately 98,000 clones, approximately 80% seen once. Whole-study results and caveats: There were also nonresponders showing low normalized T-cell clonal expansion.

The sample was CD4+ or CD8+ T cells sorted from blood, taken in a trial of the OX40 agonist ivuxolimab. This chain uses TRBV19 with TRBJ2-5, with a weak D call TRBD2 (6 bases). The J call may be faulty, since TRBJ2-7 better matches the DNA end. This clonotype was sampled from an adult with an advanced solid tumor such as melanoma, head and neck, liver or kidney cancer. DNA for the CDR3: TGTGCCAGTAGTCCCCACGGGGGAGGTTACGAGCAGTACTTC. Protein: CASSPHGGGYEQYF.